This is a list of T cell receptor beta chains from one sample in a study of cytomegalovirus exposure and HLA in healthy donors. Sequencing was performed with immunoSEQ multiplex PCR; in TCRdb, only in-frame clones are kept and a portion is missing. This sample has about 190,000 clones; nearly 80% occur once, and the top ten carry 6%. Material for sequencing was PBMCs. These receptors were obtained from a young woman in good health and CMV-seropositive. Each CDR3 is given with its conserved first and last residue.

J,V,length,CDR3
TRBJ1-6,TRBV9,13,CASSPGTDSPLHF
TRBJ1-4,TRBV6-5,15,CASSSGTRTNEKLFF
TRBJ2-7,TRBV28,16,CASSLLAGGLHVEQYF
TRBJ2-7,TRBV25-1,12,CASSTGAYEQYF
TRBJ2-2,TRBV6-6,15,CASSYWDRVTGELFF
TRBJ2-1,TRBV7-9,15,CASSFGGGSYNEQFF
TRBJ1-5,TRBV7-2,16,CASSLEVSWSNQPQHF
TRBJ1-6,TRBV5-1,15,CASSNDRGQGSPLHF
TRBJ1-4,TRBV6-1,15,CASSEVGGTNEKLFF
TRBJ1-3,TRBV4-1,19,CASSQEDRGGADSGNTIYF
TRBJ2-7,TRBV7-9,12,CSSSLEAWEQYF
TRBJ2-1,TRBV7-6,14,CASSSSLGANEQFF
TRBJ2-5,TRBV11-2,13,CASSFFTEETQYF
TRBJ2-7,TRBV6-1,15,CASSPLPQTTYEQYF
TRBJ2-3,TRBV9,12,CASSVVADTQYF
TRBJ2-3,TRBV28,15,CASSPQGSGTDTQYF
TRBJ2-2,TRBV29-1,15,CSVVMPTAGTGELFF
TRBJ2-7,TRBV28,13,CASSLRESYEQYF
TRBJ2-1,TRBV4-1,12,CASSQDPAEQFF
TRBJ2-3,TRBV5-8,16,CASSLDVAGGTDTQYF
TRBJ2-5,TRBV5-6,13,CASSVRGLAAQYF
TRBJ2-3,TRBV29-1,15,CSVEGLTEFTDTQYF